This T cell receptor beta chain was documented in a study of cytomegalovirus exposure and HLA in healthy donors. Amplification used 60 Vbeta primers and 13 Jbeta primers. TCRdb's table, derived via immunoSEQ multiplex PCR, lists solely in-frame clones and lacks some. The sample shows fewer than 120,000 clones, around four fifths of them seen only once. Germline V lookup: CDR1 SGDLS, CDR2 YYNGEE. CDR3 length: 15 residues. Unmatched junction bases numbered 5, after V lost 3 bases and J lost 1 base. This clone was counted once. This chain uses TRBV9 with TRBJ2-3; 7 bases line up with TRBD2. Sample: PBMCs. The receptor was derived from a woman aged 60 to 75 in good health and CMV-seropositive. CDR3 in DNA: TGTGCCAGCAGCGCCGGACTAGTGCGCACAGATACGCAGTATTTT. Encoded protein: CASSAGLVRTDTQYF.